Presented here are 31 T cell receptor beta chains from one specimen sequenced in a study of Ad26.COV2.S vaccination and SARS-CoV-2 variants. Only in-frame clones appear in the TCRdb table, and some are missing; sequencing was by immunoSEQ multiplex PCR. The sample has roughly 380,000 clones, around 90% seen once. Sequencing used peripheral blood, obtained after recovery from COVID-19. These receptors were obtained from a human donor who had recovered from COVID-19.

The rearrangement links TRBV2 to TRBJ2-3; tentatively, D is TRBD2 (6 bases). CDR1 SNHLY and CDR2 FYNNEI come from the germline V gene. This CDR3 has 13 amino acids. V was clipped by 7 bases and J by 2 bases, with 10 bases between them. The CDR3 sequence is CASIGLFTDTQYF. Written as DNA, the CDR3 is TGTGCCAGCATCGGACTATTCACAGATACGCAGTATTTT. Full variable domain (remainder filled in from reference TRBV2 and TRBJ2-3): EPEVTQTPSHQVTQMGQEVILRCVPISNHLYFYWYRQILGQKVEFLVSFYNNEISEKSEIFDDQFSVERPDGSNFTLKIRSTKLEDSAMYFCASIGLFTDTQYFGPGTRLTVL.

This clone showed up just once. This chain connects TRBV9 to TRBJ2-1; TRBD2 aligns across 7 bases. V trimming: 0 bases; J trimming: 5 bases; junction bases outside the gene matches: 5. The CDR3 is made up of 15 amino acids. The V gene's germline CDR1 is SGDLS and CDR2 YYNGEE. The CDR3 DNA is TGTGCCAGCAGCGTAGCGGGGGGTGGGAACAATGAGCAGTTCTTC. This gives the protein CASSVAGGGNNEQFF.

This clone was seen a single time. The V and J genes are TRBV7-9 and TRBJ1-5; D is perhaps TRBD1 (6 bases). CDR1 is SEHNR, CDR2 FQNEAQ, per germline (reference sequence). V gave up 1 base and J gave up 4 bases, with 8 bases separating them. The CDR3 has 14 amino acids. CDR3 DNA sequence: TGTGCCAGCAGCTTAGAAGGGGGTAATCAGCCCCAGCATTTT. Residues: CASSLEGGNQPQHF.

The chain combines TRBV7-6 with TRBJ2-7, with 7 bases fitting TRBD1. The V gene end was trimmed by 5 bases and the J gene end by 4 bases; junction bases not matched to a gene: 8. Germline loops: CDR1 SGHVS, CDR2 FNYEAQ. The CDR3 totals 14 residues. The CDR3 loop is CASSPGQARYEQYF. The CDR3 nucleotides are TGTGCCAGCAGCCCTGGACAGGCTCGATACGAGCAGTACTTC.

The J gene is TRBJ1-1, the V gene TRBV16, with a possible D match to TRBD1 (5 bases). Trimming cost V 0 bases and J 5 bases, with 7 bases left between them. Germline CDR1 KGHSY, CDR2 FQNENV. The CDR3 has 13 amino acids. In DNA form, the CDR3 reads TGTGCCAGCAGCCAATCCGGGGGAACTGAAGCTTTCTTT. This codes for CASSQSGGTEAFF.

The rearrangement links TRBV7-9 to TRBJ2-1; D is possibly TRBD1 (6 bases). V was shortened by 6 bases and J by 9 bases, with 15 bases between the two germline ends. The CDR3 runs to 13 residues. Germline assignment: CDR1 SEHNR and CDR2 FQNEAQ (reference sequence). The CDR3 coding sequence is TGTGCCAGCAGTCTAGGGGGTGCGAGTGAGCAGTTCTTC. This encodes CASSLGGASEQFF. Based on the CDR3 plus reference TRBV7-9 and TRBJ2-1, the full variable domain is DTGVSQNPRHKITKRGQNVTFRCDPISEHNRLYWYRQTLGQGPEFLTYFQNEAQLEKSRLLSDRFSAERPKGSFSTLEIQRTEQGDSAMYLCASSLGGASEQFFGPGTRLTVL.

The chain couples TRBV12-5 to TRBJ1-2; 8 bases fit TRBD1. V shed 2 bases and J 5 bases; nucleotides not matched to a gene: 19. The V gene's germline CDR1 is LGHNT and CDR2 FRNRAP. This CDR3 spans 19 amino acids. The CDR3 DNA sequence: TGTGCTAGTGGTTTGAGTCAGGGGGCGGAGAATCCCTCACGATATGGCTACACCTTC. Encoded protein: CASGLSQGAENPSRYGYTF.

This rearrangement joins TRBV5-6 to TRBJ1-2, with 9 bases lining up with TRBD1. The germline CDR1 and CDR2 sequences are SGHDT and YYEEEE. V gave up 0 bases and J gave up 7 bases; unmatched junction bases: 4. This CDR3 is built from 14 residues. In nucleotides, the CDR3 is TGTGCCAGCAGCTTGGGACAGGGGGTTGGTGGCTACACCTTC. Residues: CASSLGQGVGGYTF.

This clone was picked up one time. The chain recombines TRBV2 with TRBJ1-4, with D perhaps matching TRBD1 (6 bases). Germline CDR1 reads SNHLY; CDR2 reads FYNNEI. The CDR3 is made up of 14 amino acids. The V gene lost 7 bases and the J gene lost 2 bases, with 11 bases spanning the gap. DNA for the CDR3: TGTGCCAGCACAGGGGAGATCACTAATGAAAAACTGTTTTTT. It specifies CASTGEITNEKLFF.

CDR3 bases: TGCGCCAGCAGCTTGGCAGACAGTCGAGAGACCCAGTACTTC. It yields the protein CASSLADSRETQYF. This chain uses TRBV5-1 with TRBJ2-5; tentative D call: TRBD1 (5 bases). Germline CDR1 and CDR2: SGHRS and YFSETQ. The CDR3 sequence is 14 residues long. The ends were cut back, 0 bases at V and 4 bases at J, with 10 bases in the middle.

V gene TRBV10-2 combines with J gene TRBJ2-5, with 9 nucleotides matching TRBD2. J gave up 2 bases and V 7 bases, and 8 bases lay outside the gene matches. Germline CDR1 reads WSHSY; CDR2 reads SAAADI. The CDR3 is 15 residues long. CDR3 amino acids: CASIRERGEQETQYF. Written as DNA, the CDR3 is TGCGCCAGCATCAGGGAGCGGGGGGAACAAGAGACCCAGTACTTC.

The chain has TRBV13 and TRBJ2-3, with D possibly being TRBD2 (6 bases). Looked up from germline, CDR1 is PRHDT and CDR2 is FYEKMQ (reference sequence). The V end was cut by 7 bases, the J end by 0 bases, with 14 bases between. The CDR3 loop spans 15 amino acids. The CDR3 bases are TGTGCCAGCACCTCATGGCGGGGAAGCACAGATACGCAGTATTTT. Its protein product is CASTSWRGSTDTQYF. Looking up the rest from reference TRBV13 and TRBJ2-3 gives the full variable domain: AAGVIQSPRHLIKEKRETATLKCYPIPRHDTVYWYQQGPGQDPQFLISFYEKMQSDKGSIPDRFSAQQFSDYHSELNMSSLELGDSALYFCASTSWRGSTDTQYFGPGTRLTVL.

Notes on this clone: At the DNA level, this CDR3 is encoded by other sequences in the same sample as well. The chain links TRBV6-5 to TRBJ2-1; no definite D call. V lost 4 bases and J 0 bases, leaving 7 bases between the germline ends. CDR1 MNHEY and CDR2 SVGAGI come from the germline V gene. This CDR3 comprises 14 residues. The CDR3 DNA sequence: TGTGCCAGCAGTTCGAGGAGCTCCTACAATGAGCAGTTCTTC. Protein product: CASSSRSSYNEQFF.

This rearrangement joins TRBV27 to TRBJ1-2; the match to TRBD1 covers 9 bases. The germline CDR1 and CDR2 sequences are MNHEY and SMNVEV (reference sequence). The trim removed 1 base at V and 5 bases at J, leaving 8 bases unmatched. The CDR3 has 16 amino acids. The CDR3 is CASSLWGDRVNYGYTF. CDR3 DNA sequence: TGTGCCAGCAGTTTATGGGGGGACAGGGTTAATTATGGCTACACCTTC.

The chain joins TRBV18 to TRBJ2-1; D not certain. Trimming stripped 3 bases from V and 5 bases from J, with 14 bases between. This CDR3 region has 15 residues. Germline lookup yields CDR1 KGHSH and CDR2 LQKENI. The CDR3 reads CASSPTLENNNEQFF. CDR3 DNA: TGTGCCAGCTCACCGACCTTAGAGAATAACAATGAGCAGTTCTTC. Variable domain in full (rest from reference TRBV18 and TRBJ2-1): NAGVMQNPRHLVRRRGQEARLRCSPMKGHSHVYWYRQLPEEGLKFMVYLQKENIIDESGMPKERFSAEFPKEGPSILRIQQVVRGDSAAYFCASSPTLENNNEQFFGPGTRLTVL.

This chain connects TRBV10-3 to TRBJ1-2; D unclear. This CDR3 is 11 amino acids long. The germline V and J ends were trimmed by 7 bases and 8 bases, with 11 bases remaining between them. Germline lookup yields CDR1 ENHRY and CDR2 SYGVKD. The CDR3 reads CAINGPRGYTF. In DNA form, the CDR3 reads TGTGCCATCAATGGACCCCGAGGCTACACCTTC.

Here the CDR3 DNA reads TGCGCCAGCAGCCACGGCCGTAAGGACAGGACCACCTACGAGCAGTACTTC. Encoded protein: CASSHGRKDRTTYEQYF. V and J are TRBV4-1 and TRBJ2-7; 7 bases align to TRBD1. V shed 3 bases and J 2 bases; nucleotides not matched to a gene: 13. Germline CDR1 reads MGHRA; CDR2 reads YSYEKL. The CDR3 totals 17 residues.

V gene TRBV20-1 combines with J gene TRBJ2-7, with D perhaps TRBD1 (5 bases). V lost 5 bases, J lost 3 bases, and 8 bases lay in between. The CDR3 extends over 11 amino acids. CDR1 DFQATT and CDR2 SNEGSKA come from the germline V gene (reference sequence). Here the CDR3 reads CSAFRDYEQYF. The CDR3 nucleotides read TGCAGTGCTTTCAGGGACTACGAGCAGTACTTC.

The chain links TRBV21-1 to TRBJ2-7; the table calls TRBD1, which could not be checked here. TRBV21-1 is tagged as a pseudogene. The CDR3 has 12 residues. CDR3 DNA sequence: TGTGCCAGCGGGGGACAGTCTTACGAGCAGTACTTC. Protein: CASGGQSYEQYF.

The CDR3 DNA is TGTGCCAGCTCACCAGGGCAGAATAATTCACCCCTCCACTTT. Translating it yields CASSPGQNNSPLHF. V usage is TRBV18 and J usage is TRBJ1-6; D gene unclear. This CDR3 is 14 amino acids long. CDR1 KGHSH and CDR2 LQKENI come from the germline V gene. V lost 2 bases, J lost 5 bases, and 7 bases lay in between.

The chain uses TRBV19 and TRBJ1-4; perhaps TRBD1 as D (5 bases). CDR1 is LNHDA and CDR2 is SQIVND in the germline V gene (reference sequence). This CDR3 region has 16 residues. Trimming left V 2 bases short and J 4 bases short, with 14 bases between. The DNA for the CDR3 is TGTGCCAGTAGTATACAGGGACTCGGAATTAATGAAAAACTGTTTTTT. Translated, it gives CASSIQGLGINEKLFF. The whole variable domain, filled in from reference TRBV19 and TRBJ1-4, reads DGGITQSPKYLFRKEGQNVTLSCEQNLNHDAMYWYRQDPGQGLRLIYYSQIVNDFQKGDIAEGYSVSREKKESFPLTVTSAQKNPTAFYLCASSIQGLGINEKLFFGSGTQLSVL.

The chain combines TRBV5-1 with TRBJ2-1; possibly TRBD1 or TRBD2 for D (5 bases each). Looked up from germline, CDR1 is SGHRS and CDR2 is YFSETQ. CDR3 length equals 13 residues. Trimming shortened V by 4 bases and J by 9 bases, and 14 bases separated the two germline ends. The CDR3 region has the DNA TGCGCCAGCAGCCAGCTGTTTGGGGGTGAGCAGTTCTTC. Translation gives CASSQLFGGEQFF.

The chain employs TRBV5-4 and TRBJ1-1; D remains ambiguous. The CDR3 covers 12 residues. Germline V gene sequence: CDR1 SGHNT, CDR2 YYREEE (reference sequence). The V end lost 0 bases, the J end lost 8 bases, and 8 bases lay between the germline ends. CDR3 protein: CASSLVREEAFF. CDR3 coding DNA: TGTGCCAGCAGCTTGGTCCGGGAAGAAGCTTTCTTT.

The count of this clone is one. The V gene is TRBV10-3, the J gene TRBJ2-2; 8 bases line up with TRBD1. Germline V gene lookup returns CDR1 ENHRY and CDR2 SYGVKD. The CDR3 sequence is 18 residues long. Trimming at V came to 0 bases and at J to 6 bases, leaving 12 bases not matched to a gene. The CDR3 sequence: CAISESWGRGQDPGELFF. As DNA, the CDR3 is TGTGCCATCAGTGAGTCGTGGGGCAGGGGGCAGGACCCCGGGGAGCTGTTTTTT.

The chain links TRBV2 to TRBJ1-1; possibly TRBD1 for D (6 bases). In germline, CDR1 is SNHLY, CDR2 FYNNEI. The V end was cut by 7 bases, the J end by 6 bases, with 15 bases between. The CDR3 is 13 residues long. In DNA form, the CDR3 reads TGTGCCAGCACCCTGCTACAGGGCTCTGAAGCTTTCTTT. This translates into CASTLLQGSEAFF.

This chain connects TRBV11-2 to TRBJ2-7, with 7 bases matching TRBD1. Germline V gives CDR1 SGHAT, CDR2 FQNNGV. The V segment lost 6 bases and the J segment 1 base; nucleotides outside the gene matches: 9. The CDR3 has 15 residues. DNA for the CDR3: TGTGCCAGCAGTACCCAGGGACAGCCTTCCTACGAGCAGTACTTC. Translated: CASSTQGQPSYEQYF.

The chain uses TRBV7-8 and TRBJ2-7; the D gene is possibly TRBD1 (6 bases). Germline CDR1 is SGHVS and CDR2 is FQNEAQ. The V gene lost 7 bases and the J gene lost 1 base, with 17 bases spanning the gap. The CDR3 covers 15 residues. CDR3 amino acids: CASNNRDKKSYEQYF. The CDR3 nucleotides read TGTGCCAGCAACAACCGGGACAAGAAATCCTACGAGCAGTACTTC. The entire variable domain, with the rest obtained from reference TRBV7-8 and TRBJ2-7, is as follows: GAGVSQSPRYKVAKRGQDVALRCDPISGHVSLFWYQQALGQGPEFLTYFQNEAQLDKSGLPSDRFFAERPEGSVSTLKIQRTQQEDSAVYLCASNNRDKKSYEQYFGPGTRLTVT.

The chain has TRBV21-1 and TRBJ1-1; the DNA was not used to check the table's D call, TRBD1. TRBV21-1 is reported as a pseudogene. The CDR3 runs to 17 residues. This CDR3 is CASSKANGQLMNTEAFF. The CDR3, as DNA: TGTGCCAGCAGCAAAGCCAACGGACAGCTAATGAACACTGAAGCTTTCTTT.

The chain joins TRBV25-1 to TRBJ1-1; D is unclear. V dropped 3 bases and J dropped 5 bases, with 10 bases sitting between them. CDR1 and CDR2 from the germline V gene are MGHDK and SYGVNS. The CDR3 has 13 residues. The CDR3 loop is CASSDFGGTEAFF. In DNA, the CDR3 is TGTGCCAGCAGTGATTTTGGAGGTACTGAAGCTTTCTTT.

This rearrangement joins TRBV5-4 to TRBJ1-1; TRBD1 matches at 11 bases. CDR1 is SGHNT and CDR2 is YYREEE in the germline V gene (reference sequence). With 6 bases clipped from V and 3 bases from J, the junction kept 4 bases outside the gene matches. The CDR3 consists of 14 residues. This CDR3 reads CASTPDRGHTEAFF. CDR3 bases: TGTGCCAGCACCCCGGACAGGGGGCACACTGAAGCTTTCTTT.

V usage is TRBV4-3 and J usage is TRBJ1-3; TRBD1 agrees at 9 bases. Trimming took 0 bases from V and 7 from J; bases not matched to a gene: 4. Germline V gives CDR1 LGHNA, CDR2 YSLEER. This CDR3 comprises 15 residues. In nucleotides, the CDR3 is TGCGCCAGCAGCCAAGATTCCGGGACAGGGAACACCATATATTTT. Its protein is CASSQDSGTGNTIYF.